The 17 T cell receptor beta chains presented below share a single source sample, sequenced in a study of human T cells and chemical hapten exposure. TCRdb called the RACE reads again in MiXCR, with one record for every CDR3 protein. The sample has around 300,000 distinct CDR3 sequences; over 7.5% are singletons. Time point reported: pre-sensitization, week 0. Treatment described: therapeutic diphenylcyclopropenone sensitization with weekly scalp DPC. The material was whole blood, obtained in connection with sensitization to the hapten diphenylcyclopropenone (DPC). The receptors were gathered from a man aged 18 to 30 with alopecia areata. Some clones in this sample may be carry-over from other donors' samples.

This clonotype was recorded a few times. The CDR3 sequence: CASSPRSDHYSNQPQHF. The CDR3 region has the DNA TGTGCCAGTAGTCCCCGGTCAGACCATTATAGCAATCAGCCCCAGCATTTT. This rearrangement joins TRBV19 to TRBJ1-5; no clear D. The length of the CDR3 is 17 residues. With 5 bases removed from V and 0 bases from J, the gap between germline ends came to 17 bases. Germline V gene data show CDR1 as LNHDA and CDR2 as SQIVND (reference sequence).

This clonotype was counted ten times or more. The V call is TRBV28, the J call TRBJ2-5, with 9 positions matching TRBD2. Germline CDR1 reads MDHEN; CDR2 reads SYDVKM. The V and J ends lost 2 bases and 1 base, in that order; junction bases with no gene match: 8. The CDR3 runs 17 residues. CDR3 sequence (DNA): TGTGCCAGCAGTTTAATGTTCCCTAGCGGGGCCCAAGAGACCCAGTACTTC. It yields the protein CASSLMFPSGAQETQYF.

This clonotype has just a few counts. The CDR3 reads CASSPLGTGLEAFF. CDR3 DNA sequence: TGTGCCAGCTCACCACTTGGGACAGGCCTTGAAGCTTTCTTT. V gene TRBV18 combines with J gene TRBJ1-1; TRBD1 matches 8 bases. V gave up 1 base and J gave up 7 bases; unmatched junction bases: 5. CDR1 KGHSH and CDR2 LQKENI come from the germline V gene. The CDR3 covers 14 residues.

V gene TRBV9 combines with J gene TRBJ2-2; either TRBD1 or TRBD2 may supply D (6 bases each). V lost 4 bases and J lost 7, with 17 bases in between. In germline, CDR1 is SGDLS, CDR2 YYNGEE. The CDR3 runs 15 residues. The CDR3 DNA follows: TGTGCCAGCAGCCCGCAGAGAGGGGGGCACGGGGAGCTGTTTTTT. This translates into CASSPQRGGHGELFF.

This clonotype was seen many times. The rearrangement uses TRBV28 and TRBJ1-4, with TRBD1 identical over 7 bases. V trimming: 5 bases; J trimming: 4 bases; junction bases outside the gene matches: 4. CDR3 length: 14 residues. Looked up from germline, CDR1 is MDHEN and CDR2 is SYDVKM. The CDR3 reads CASSLTGVNEKLFF. The DNA of the CDR3 is TGTGCCAGCAGTCTCACAGGGGTTAATGAAAAACTGTTTTTT.

This clonotype was observed at least ten times. CDR3 residues: CASSTSPLHF. The CDR3 nucleotides are TGTGCCAGCAGTACATCACCCCTCCACTTT. The chain is built from TRBV27 and TRBJ1-6; D gene ambiguous. Between the trimmed V and J ends, which lost 5 bases and 10 bases, there was a span of 3 bases. Per germline, CDR1 MNHEY and CDR2 SMNVEV (reference sequence). The CDR3 runs to 10 residues.

This clonotype was seen a handful of times. The gene calls are TRBV7-6 and TRBJ2-3; 11 nucleotides agree with TRBD2. Looked up from germline, CDR1 is SGHVS and CDR2 is FNYEAQ. Trimming took 5 bases from V and 0 from J; bases not matched to a gene: 13. The CDR3 contains 19 residues. The CDR3 protein is CASSADPGLAVYSTDTQYF. CDR3 DNA: TGTGCCAGCAGCGCCGACCCGGGACTAGCGGTATATAGCACAGATACGCAGTATTTT.

This clonotype was observed a handful of times. The chain is built from TRBV5-1 and TRBJ1-2; no firm D call. Trimming took 3 bases from V and 3 from J, leaving 9 bases between them. CDR3 size: 13 residues. The germline V gene has CDR1 SGHRS and CDR2 YFSETQ. The CDR3 reads CASSSRADYGYTF. CDR3 bases: TGCGCCAGCAGCTCCCGGGCCGACTATGGCTACACCTTC.

The genes are TRBV28 and TRBJ2-7, with TRBD2 identical over 8 bases. The V gene's germline CDR1 is MDHEN and CDR2 SYDVKM. Trimming took 7 bases from V and 0 from J; bases not matched to a gene: 8. This CDR3 region has 15 residues. The CDR3 DNA is TGTGCCAGCACCCCCCCGGGGGGGGGCTCCTACGAGCAGTACTTC. It is translated as CASTPPGGGSYEQYF.

The sample holds many counts of this clonotype. The V call is TRBV12-3 or TRBV12-4, the J call TRBJ1-2; possibly TRBD1 for D (5 bases). Trimming took off 5 bases at V and 7 bases at J, with 14 bases between the two ends. This CDR3 is built from 13 residues. CDR3 sequence: CASSPPGTIGYTF. CDR3 nucleotides: TGTGCCAGCAGTCCCCCCGGGACCATTGGCTACACCTTC.

The chain employs TRBV7-9 and TRBJ1-3, with D possibly being TRBD1 (5 bases). The CDR3 is 15 amino acids. Trimming stripped 3 bases from V and 1 base from J, with 10 bases between. Per germline, CDR1 SEHNR and CDR2 FQNEAQ (reference sequence). CDR3 DNA: TGTGCCAGCAGCTTTAGGGGACCGTCTGGAAACACCATATATTTT. Protein product: CASSFRGPSGNTIYF.

The chain has TRBV4-1 and TRBJ2-5; the D gene is possibly TRBD2 (6 bases). The germline V and J ends were trimmed by 1 base and 2 bases, with 14 bases remaining between them. Germline V gives CDR1 MGHRA, CDR2 YSYEKL. The CDR3 runs to 16 residues. CDR3 DNA: TGCGCCAGCAGCCAAGGTAGCGGAGAAATACAAGAGACCCAGTACTTC. The encoded protein is CASSQGSGEIQETQYF.

This clonotype was observed a handful of times. The chain is built from TRBV29-1 and TRBJ2-3, with 10 bases identical to TRBD2. V lost 7 bases and J lost 2; bases outside the gene matches: 9. From germline, CDR1 is SQVTM and CDR2 ANQGSEA. CDR3 length: 15 residues. The CDR3 nucleotides are TGCAGCGGACCCGGGACTAGCGCTTTCACAGATACGCAGTATTTT. It encodes CSGPGTSAFTDTQYF.

The chain combines TRBV5-5 with TRBJ2-5, with D perhaps matching TRBD1 (5 bases). The CDR3 loop spans 16 amino acids. Deletions cut 4 bases from V and 2 bases from J, with 18 bases between. Germline lookup yields CDR1 SGHKS and CDR2 YYEKEE (reference sequence). This CDR3 is CASSRGQGLGQETQYF. CDR3 DNA: TGTGCCAGCAGCCGAGGTCAGGGTCTGGGGCAAGAGACCCAGTACTTC.

This clonotype has ten or more counts. V gene TRBV12-3 or TRBV12-4 combines with J gene TRBJ1-1; D ambiguous. Trimming cost V 5 bases and J 5 bases, with 12 bases left between them. The CDR3 spans 13 residues. The CDR3 sequence: CASSPITGTEAFF. The DNA for the CDR3 is TGTGCCAGCAGTCCAATAACGGGGACTGAAGCTTTCTTT.

This clonotype has just a few counts. The chain combines TRBV11-2 with TRBJ2-1; unclear D gene. The germline gives CDR1 SGHAT, CDR2 FQNNGV. This CDR3 spans 10 amino acids. V lost 5 bases and J 7 bases, leaving 3 bases between the germline ends. The CDR3 sequence is CASSGNEQFF. CDR3 bases: TGTGCCAGCAGCGGGAATGAGCAGTTCTTC.

This clonotype was recorded many times. The CDR3 DNA reads TGTGCCAGTAGTGCAGGGGCCCTTAATGAAAAACTGTTTTTT. It yields the protein CASSAGALNEKLFF. The J gene is TRBJ1-4, the V gene TRBV19, with a possible D match to TRBD1 (6 bases). The CDR3 totals 14 residues. The V and J ends lost 5 bases and 4 bases respectively, with 11 bases between them. CDR1 LNHDA and CDR2 SQIVND come from the germline V gene (reference sequence).